The present entry profiles one TCR beta chain with its context. As yet, its antigen is unknown. The data belong to a study of OX40 agonist ivuxolimab in advanced cancers. Study-wide findings and caveats: Some patients who did not respond also had low normalized T-cell clonal expansion.

TCRdb's copy holds only in-frame clones and misses some; the assay was immunoSEQ multiplex PCR. The profile shows tens of thousands of clones, around 87% of them singletons. This CDR3 region has 14 residues. V lost 5 bases, J lost 7 bases, and 9 bases stayed unmatched. CDR1 SGHVS and CDR2 FNYEAQ come from the germline V gene. The source material was CD4+ or CD8+ T cells sorted from blood, sampled in a trial of the OX40 agonist ivuxolimab. The V gene is TRBV7-6, the J gene TRBJ2-7; TRBD1 matches 9 bases. This TCR came from an adult with an advanced solid tumor such as melanoma, head and neck, liver or kidney cancer. The CDR3: CASSRLDRGGEQYF. CDR3 DNA sequence: TGTGCCAGCAGCCGCTTGGACAGGGGAGGAGAGCAGTACTTC.